This TCR beta chain was recovered during a study of blood T cell repertoires in COVID-19. Across the study: Sites across the United States, Italy and Spain contributed samples from acute and convalescent COVID-19. The cDNA or gDNA used as material had been derived from T cells, B-cell-depleted T cells, or PBMCs.

Methods used by the authors: The assay estimated nucleated cells by amplifying reference gene primers. TCRdb keeps only in-frame clones here, not all; method: immunoSEQ multiplex PCR. The DNA was the basis for D and trimming; V, J and clone size are from that table. There are 30,000 to 35,000 clones in the sample; more than 75% occur only once, and about 42% lies in the top ten. The specimen was peripheral blood. This TCR derives from a man at least 80 years old with active or convalescent COVID-19.

Here the CDR3 reads CASSGTSGPYNEQFF. Here the CDR3 DNA reads TGTGCCAGCAGCGGGACTAGCGGCCCCTACAATGAGCAGTTCTTC. The chain combines TRBV9 with TRBJ2-1; 10 nucleotides match TRBD2. Germline CDR1 SGDLS, CDR2 YYNGEE. The CDR3 has 15 residues. J gave up 2 bases and V 3 bases, and 2 bases lay outside the gene matches.